These 24 T cell receptor beta chains came from one sample sequenced in a study of blood T cell repertoires in COVID-19. Assay: immunoSEQ multiplex PCR; the TCRdb copy retains only in-frame clones and omits some. Among 65,000 or so clones, roughly four fifths were seen once, and the ten largest hold 15%. Sequenced input: peripheral blood. Receptor source: a man aged 80 or over with acute or convalescent COVID-19.

The gene calls are TRBV19 and TRBJ2-5, with D maybe TRBD1 (6 bases). Germline CDR1 reads LNHDA; CDR2 reads SQIVND (reference sequence). The length of the CDR3 is 14 residues. V gave up 6 bases and J gave up 4 bases, with 15 bases separating them. The CDR3 sequence is CASSTGRGGETQYF. The CDR3 DNA is TGTGCCAGTAGCACAGGTAGAGGGGGAGAGACCCAGTACTTC.

The chain carries TRBV6-1 and TRBJ1-5, with 7 bases aligning to TRBD1. Germline CDR1 reads MNHNS; CDR2 reads SASEGT. The CDR3 runs to 15 residues. J lost 7 bases, V lost 2 bases, and 8 bases had no gene match. For the CDR3, the DNA is TGTGCCAGCAGTGAATTAGGAGGGGGCGACCAGCCCCAGCATTTT. Amino acids: CASSELGGGDQPQHF.

The chain recombines TRBV6-8 with TRBJ2-5, with TRBD1 identical over 7 bases. CDR1 is MNHGY and CDR2 is SAAAGT in the germline V gene. Trimming removed 5 bases from V and 2 bases from J; junction bases left unmatched: 11. The CDR3 is 16 amino acids. CDR3 sequence reads: CASSHLGQNLQETQYF. In DNA, the CDR3 is TGTGCCAGCAGTCATTTGGGACAGAATCTACAAGAGACCCAGTACTTC.

The V call is TRBV19, the J call TRBJ1-1; D is undetermined. This CDR3 contains 11 residues. Between the trimmed V and J ends, which lost 8 bases and 1 base, there was a span of 5 bases. CDR1 and CDR2 (germline): LNHDA, SQIVND (reference sequence). In nucleotides, the CDR3 is TGTGCCAGTTTCCGGAACACTGAAGCTTTCTTT. Protein: CASFRNTEAFF. Based on the CDR3 plus reference TRBV19 and TRBJ1-1, the full variable domain is DGGITQSPKYLFRKEGQNVTLSCEQNLNHDAMYWYRQDPGQGLRLIYYSQIVNDFQKGDIAEGYSVSREKKESFPLTVTSAQKNPTAFYLCASFRNTEAFFGQGTRLTVV.

The chain employs TRBV2 and TRBJ2-2; D is perhaps TRBD1 (6 bases). Between the trimmed V and J ends, which lost 5 bases and 1 base, there was a span of 8 bases. Germline CDR1 SNHLY, CDR2 FYNNEI. The CDR3 length is 14 residues. CDR3 nucleotides: TGTGCCAGCAGTCTACAGGGGAACACCGGGGAGCTGTTTTTT. Amino acid sequence: CASSLQGNTGELFF.

The chain combines TRBV5-4 with TRBJ1-2, with D uncertain. CDR3 length: 14 residues. V was trimmed by 0 bases and J by 3 bases, leaving 9 bases between them. Germline CDR1 is SGHNT and CDR2 is YYREEE (reference sequence). For the CDR3, the DNA is TGTGCCAGCAGCTTGGACAGCTTATACTATGGCTACACCTTC. Translation gives CASSLDSLYYGYTF.

Only one count was recorded for this clone. The CDR3 protein is CASSPDRSATNEKLFF. CDR3 nucleotides: TGTGCCAGCTCACCGGACAGATCCGCAACTAATGAAAAACTGTTTTTT. The genes are TRBV18 and TRBJ1-4, with D maybe TRBD1 (6 bases). Trimming removed 3 bases at V and 0 bases at J, with 11 bases between. The length of the CDR3 is 16 residues. Germline assignment: CDR1 KGHSH and CDR2 LQKENI.

V usage is TRBV5-5 and J usage is TRBJ1-2, with 11 bases identical to TRBD1. Unmatched junction bases numbered 7, after V lost 1 base and J lost 8 bases. The CDR3 has 15 amino acids. Germline V gene sequence: CDR1 SGHKS, CDR2 YYEKEE (reference sequence). The CDR3 is CASSLSGQGAEGYTF. The CDR3 nucleotides read TGTGCCAGCAGCTTGAGCGGACAGGGGGCGGAAGGCTACACCTTC. Based on the CDR3 plus reference TRBV5-5 and TRBJ1-2, the full variable domain is DAGVTQSPTHLIKTRGQQVTLRCSPISGHKSVSWYQQVLGQGPQFIFQYYEKEERGRGNFPDRFSARQFPNYSSELNVNALLLGDSALYLCASSLSGQGAEGYTFGSGTRLTVV.

This sequence joins TRBV2 and TRBJ2-7; D gene ambiguous. V dropped 10 bases and J dropped 3 bases, with 16 bases sitting between them. The CDR3 is 13 residues long. CDR1 and CDR2 from the germline V gene are SNHLY and FYNNEI. CDR3 sequence: CATQPNPGYEQYF. For the CDR3, the DNA is TGTGCCACCCAGCCAAACCCGGGCTACGAGCAGTACTTC.

This chain connects TRBV15 to TRBJ1-6; maybe TRBD1 (5 bases). Trimming stripped 0 bases from V and 14 bases from J, with 8 bases between. Germline V CDR1 and CDR2: LNHNV, YYDKDF (reference sequence). The CDR3 has 12 residues. The CDR3 DNA is TGTGCCACCAGCAGAGAAGGGACTTCCCTCCACTTT. Amino acid sequence: CATSREGTSLHF.

This chain connects TRBV2 to TRBJ2-3, with 9 bases that match TRBD1. Losses at the gene ends were 8 bases for V and 4 bases for J; bases not matched to a gene: 7. The germline gives CDR1 SNHLY, CDR2 FYNNEI. The CDR3 is 14 amino acids. CDR3 protein: CASWGDRVADTQYF. The CDR3 DNA follows: TGTGCCAGCTGGGGGGACAGGGTGGCAGATACGCAGTATTTT.

The chain has TRBV9 and TRBJ2-3, with 12 bases identical to TRBD2. Trimming took 1 base from V and 8 from J; bases not matched to a gene: 8. The V gene's germline CDR1 is SGDLS and CDR2 YYNGEE. CDR3 length equals 16 residues. The CDR3 region is CASSVSLAGGPGTQYF. CDR3 bases: TGTGCCAGCAGCGTAAGTCTAGCGGGGGGGCCAGGTACGCAGTATTTT. Full variable domain (remainder filled in from reference TRBV9 and TRBJ2-3): DSGVTQTPKHLITATGQRVTLRCSPRSGDLSVYWYQQSLDQGLQFLIQYYNGEERAKGNILERFSAQQFPDLHSELNLSSLELGDSALYFCASSVSLAGGPGTQYFGPGTRLTVL.

This clone was observed a single time. The J gene is TRBJ1-6, the V gene TRBV30; 7 nucleotides line up with TRBD1. The J segment lost 7 bases and the V segment lost 0 bases, leaving 21 bases of the junction unmatched. CDR3 length equals 20 residues. In germline, CDR1 is GTSNPN, CDR2 SVGIG (reference sequence). CDR3 nucleotide sequence: TGTGCCTGGAGTGTAAGGTTTCGCGGCCGTCTACAGGGGATCAATTCACCCCTCCACTTT. Translation: CAWSVRFRGRLQGINSPLHF.

This sequence joins TRBV25-1 and TRBJ2-7; D might be TRBD2 (6 bases). The V and J ends lost 3 bases and 3 bases respectively, with 15 bases between them. The CDR3 contains 15 residues. CDR1 and CDR2 from the germline V gene are MGHDK and SYGVNS. CDR3 nucleotide sequence: TGTGCCAGCAGTGACCCCGAGACGGGAGACTACGAGCAGTACTTC. Translated: CASSDPETGDYEQYF.

The chain couples TRBV29-1 to TRBJ2-3, with 13 bases that match TRBD2. The CDR3 sequence is 15 residues long. Per germline, CDR1 SQVTM and CDR2 ANQGSEA. V gave up 6 bases and J gave up 3 bases; unmatched junction bases: 6. The CDR3 sequence is CSVLGLAGETDTQYF. CDR3 nucleotides: TGCAGCGTCCTCGGACTAGCGGGGGAGACAGATACGCAGTATTTT.

The V call is TRBV5-6, the J call TRBJ1-6; D not resolved. CDR3 length: 16 residues. Germline CDR1 SGHDT, CDR2 YYEEEE. With 4 bases removed from V and 7 bases from J, the gap between germline ends came to 18 bases. The CDR3 nucleotides are TGTGCCAGCAGCCCTCACTTAAGCTCCGCGAATTCACCCCTCCACTTT. Residues: CASSPHLSSANSPLHF.

The chain combines TRBV5-1 with TRBJ1-2; 7 bases match TRBD1. The length of the CDR3 is 13 residues. V lost 3 bases to trimming and J lost 8 bases; unmatched junction nucleotides: 7. CDR1 and CDR2 (germline): SGHRS, YFSETQ. Written as DNA, the CDR3 is TGCGCCAGCAGCTCGACAGGGCCTGACGGCTACACCTTC. Protein: CASSSTGPDGYTF. Full variable domain (missing parts from reference TRBV5-1 and TRBJ1-2): KAGVTQTPRYLIKTRGQQVTLSCSPISGHRSVSWYQQTPGQGLQFLFEYFSETQRNKGNFPGRFSGRQFSNSRSEMNVSTLELGDSALYLCASSSTGPDGYTFGSGTRLTVV.

The chain combines TRBV7-3 with TRBJ2-1; possibly TRBD2 for D (7 bases). The CDR3 has 20 amino acids. Trimming stripped 1 base from V and 0 bases from J, with 22 bases between. Per the germline V gene, CDR1 is SGHTA and CDR2 is FQGTGA. CDR3 sequence: CASSLKGNAGAKSSYNEQFF. CDR3 nucleotide sequence: TGTGCCAGCAGCTTAAAAGGAAACGCGGGGGCCAAGAGCTCCTACAATGAGCAGTTCTTC.

This clone came up once. This rearrangement joins TRBV30 to TRBJ1-6; 7 positions agree with TRBD1. J lost 0 bases, V lost 6 bases, and 8 bases had no gene match. The CDR3 spans 16 residues. Germline V gene data show CDR1 as GTSNPN and CDR2 as SVGIG (reference sequence). The CDR3 loop reads CACRTGVSSYNSPLHF. As DNA, the CDR3 is TGTGCCTGCAGAACAGGGGTGAGCTCCTATAATTCACCCCTCCACTTT.

This clone was found once. V gene TRBV19 combines with J gene TRBJ1-5; D is perhaps TRBD1 (5 bases). The CDR3 sequence is 15 residues long. CDR1 and CDR2 from the germline V gene are LNHDA and SQIVND (reference sequence). V shed 8 bases and J shed 0 bases, with 14 bases lying between them. Here the CDR3 reads CASVDSPGSNQPQHF. CDR3 DNA sequence: TGTGCCAGTGTAGACAGTCCTGGTAGCAATCAGCCCCAGCATTTT.

This chain links TRBV6-5 with TRBJ1-6; D is unresolved. From germline, CDR1 is MNHEY and CDR2 SVGAGI. This CDR3 contains 16 residues. Trimming stripped 0 bases from V and 9 bases from J, with 15 bases between. Here the CDR3 reads CASSYSTGRRGSPLHF. CDR3 in DNA: TGTGCCAGCAGTTACTCGACCGGGCGGCGGGGTTCACCCCTCCACTTT.

This clone appeared once. CDR3: CASSLGQGGRGYTF. The CDR3 DNA reads TGTGCCAGCTCGTTGGGACAGGGGGGACGCGGCTACACCTTC. The V and J genes are TRBV18 and TRBJ1-2; TRBD1 aligns across 11 bases. Germline V gene lookup returns CDR1 KGHSH and CDR2 LQKENI. Losses at the gene ends were 6 bases for V and 8 bases for J; bases not matched to a gene: 8. This CDR3 region has 14 residues.

This clone was seen only a few times. The chain couples TRBV5-1 to TRBJ1-2; perhaps TRBD1 as D (5 bases). Germline assignment: CDR1 SGHRS and CDR2 YFSETQ. V was shortened by 3 bases and J by 8 bases, with 20 bases between the two germline ends. The CDR3 has 15 amino acids. In nucleotides, the CDR3 is TGCGCCAGCAGCTGGGGGAGGAGGACGTCTGAGGGCTACACCTTC. This gives the protein CASSWGRRTSEGYTF. Drawing the rest from reference TRBV5-1 and TRBJ1-2, the complete variable domain is KAGVTQTPRYLIKTRGQQVTLSCSPISGHRSVSWYQQTPGQGLQFLFEYFSETQRNKGNFPGRFSGRQFSNSRSEMNVSTLELGDSALYLCASSWGRRTSEGYTFGSGTRLTVV.

The chain is built from TRBV10-3 and TRBJ1-5, with 10 bases identical to TRBD1. CDR1 and CDR2 from the germline V gene are ENHRY and SYGVKD. V gave up 6 bases and J gave up 0 bases; unmatched junction bases: 2. This CDR3 region has 15 residues. The CDR3 spells CAISGTGVSNQPQHF. The CDR3 coding sequence is TGTGCCATCAGCGGGACAGGGGTTAGCAATCAGCCCCAGCATTTT.